Below, one T cell receptor beta chain is given with its context. The record originates from a study of shared clonotypes between healthy human individuals. Trimming left V 3 bases short and J 4 bases short, with 15 bases between. The CDR3 is 15 amino acids. Germline CDR1 LNHNV, CDR2 YYDKDF (reference sequence). Several immunoSEQ plates received, in even portions, the genomic DNA of each subset. Sequencing used immunoSEQ multiplex PCR; TCRdb keeps in-frame clones, though not all of them. The sample lists some 300,000 clones; less than 85% were seen once. V is TRBV15 and J is TRBJ1-1; weak D call: TRBD1 (6 bases). What was sequenced was memory CD4+ T cells sorted from blood. The subset was: CD45RA-negative fraction. The clonotype comes from a man aged 30-40 years in good health. CDR3 loop: CATSRGGRGTTEAFF. The CDR3 DNA reads as TGTGCCACCAGCAGGGGGGGCAGGGGAACCACTGAAGCTTTCTTT.